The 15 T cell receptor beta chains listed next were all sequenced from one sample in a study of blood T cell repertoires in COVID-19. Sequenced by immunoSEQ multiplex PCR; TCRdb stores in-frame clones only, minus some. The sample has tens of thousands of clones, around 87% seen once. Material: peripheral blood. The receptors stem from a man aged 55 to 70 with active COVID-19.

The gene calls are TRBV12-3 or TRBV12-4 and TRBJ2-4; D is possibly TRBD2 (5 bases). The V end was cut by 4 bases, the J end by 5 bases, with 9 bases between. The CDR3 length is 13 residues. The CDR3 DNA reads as TGTGCCAGCAGTTCGGACTGGCAAAACATTCAGTACTTC. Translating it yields CASSSDWQNIQYF.

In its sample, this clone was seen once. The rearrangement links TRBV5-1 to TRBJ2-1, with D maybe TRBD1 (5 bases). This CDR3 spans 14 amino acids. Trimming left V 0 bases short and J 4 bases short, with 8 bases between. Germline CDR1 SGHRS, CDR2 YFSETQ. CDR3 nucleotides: TGCGCCAGCAGCTTGGACAGGATTTACAATGAGCAGTTCTTC. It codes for CASSLDRIYNEQFF.

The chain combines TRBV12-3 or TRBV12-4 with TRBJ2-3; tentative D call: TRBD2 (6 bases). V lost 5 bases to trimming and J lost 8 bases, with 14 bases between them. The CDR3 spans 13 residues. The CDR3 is CASSGHQEGTQYF. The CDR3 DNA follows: TGTGCCAGCAGTGGACATCAGGAGGGTACGCAGTATTTT.

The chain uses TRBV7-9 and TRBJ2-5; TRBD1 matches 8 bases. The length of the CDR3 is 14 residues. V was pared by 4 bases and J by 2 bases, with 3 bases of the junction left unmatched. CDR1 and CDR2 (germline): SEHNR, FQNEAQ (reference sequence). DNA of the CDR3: TGTGCCAGCAGCTATGACAGGGGTCAAGAGACCCAGTACTTC. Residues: CASSYDRGQETQYF. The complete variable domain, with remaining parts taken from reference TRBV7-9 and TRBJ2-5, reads DTGVSQNPRHKITKRGQNVTFRCDPISEHNRLYWYRQTLGQGPEFLTYFQNEAQLEKSRLLSDRFSAERPKGSFSTLEIQRTEQGDSAMYLCASSYDRGQETQYFGPGTRLLVL.

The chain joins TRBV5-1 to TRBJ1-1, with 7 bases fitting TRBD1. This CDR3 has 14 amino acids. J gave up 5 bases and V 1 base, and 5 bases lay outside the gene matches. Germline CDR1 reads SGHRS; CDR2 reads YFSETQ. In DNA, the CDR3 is TGCGCCAGCAGCTTGCAGGGGGTGGAAACTGAAGCTTTCTTT. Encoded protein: CASSLQGVETEAFF.

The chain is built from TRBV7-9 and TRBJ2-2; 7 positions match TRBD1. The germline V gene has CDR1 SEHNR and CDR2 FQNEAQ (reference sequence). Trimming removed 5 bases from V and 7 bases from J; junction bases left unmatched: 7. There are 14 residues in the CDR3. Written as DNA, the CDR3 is TGTGCCAGCAGCCCACAGGGGCATAGCGGGGAGCTGTTTTTT. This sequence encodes CASSPQGHSGELFF.

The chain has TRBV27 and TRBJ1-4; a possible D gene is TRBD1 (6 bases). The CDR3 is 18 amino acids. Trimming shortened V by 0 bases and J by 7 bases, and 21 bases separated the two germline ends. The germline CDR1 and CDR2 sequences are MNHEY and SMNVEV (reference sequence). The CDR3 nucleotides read TGTGCCAGCAGTTTATCCCCCGGTAGGGGGGGGCGGGGTGAAAAACTGTTTTTT. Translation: CASSLSPGRGGRGEKLFF.

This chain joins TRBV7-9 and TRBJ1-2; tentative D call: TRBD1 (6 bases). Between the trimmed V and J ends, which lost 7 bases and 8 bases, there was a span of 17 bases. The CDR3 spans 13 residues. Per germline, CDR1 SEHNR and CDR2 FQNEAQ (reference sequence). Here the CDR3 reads CASTIGQGLGYTF. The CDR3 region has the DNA TGTGCCAGCACAATTGGGCAGGGGTTGGGCTACACCTTC.

This CDR3 reads CASSQEGQGAGEAFF. The CDR3 DNA reads TGCGCCAGCAGCCAAGAAGGCCAGGGGGCCGGTGAAGCTTTCTTT. The rearrangement links TRBV4-1 to TRBJ1-1; TRBD1 matches 8 bases. The trim removed 0 bases at V and 7 bases at J, leaving 7 bases unmatched. CDR1 and CDR2 (germline): MGHRA, YSYEKL. The CDR3 has 15 amino acids.

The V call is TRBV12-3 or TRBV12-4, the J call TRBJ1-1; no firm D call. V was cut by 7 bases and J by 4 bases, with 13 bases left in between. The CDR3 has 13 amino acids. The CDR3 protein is CASNPTRGTEAFF. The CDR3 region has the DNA TGTGCCAGCAACCCGACCCGGGGCACTGAAGCTTTCTTT.

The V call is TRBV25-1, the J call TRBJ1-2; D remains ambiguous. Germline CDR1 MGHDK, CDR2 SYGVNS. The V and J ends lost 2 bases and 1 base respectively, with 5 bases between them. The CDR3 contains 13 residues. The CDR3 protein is CASSEPINYGYTF. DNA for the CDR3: TGTGCCAGCAGTGAACCCATTAACTATGGCTACACCTTC.

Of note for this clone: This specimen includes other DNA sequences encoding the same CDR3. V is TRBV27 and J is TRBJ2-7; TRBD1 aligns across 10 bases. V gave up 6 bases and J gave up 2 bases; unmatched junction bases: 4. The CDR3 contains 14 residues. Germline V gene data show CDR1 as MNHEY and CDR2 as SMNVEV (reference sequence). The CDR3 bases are TGTGCCAGCAGCCTGGACAGGGGGACCTACGAGCAGTACTTC. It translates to CASSLDRGTYEQYF.

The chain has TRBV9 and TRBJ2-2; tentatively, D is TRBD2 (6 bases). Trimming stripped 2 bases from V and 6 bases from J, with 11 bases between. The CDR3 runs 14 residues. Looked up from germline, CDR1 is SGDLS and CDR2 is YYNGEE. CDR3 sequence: CASSVGGASGELFF. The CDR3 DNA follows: TGTGCCAGCAGCGTTGGAGGGGCCTCCGGGGAGCTGTTTTTT.

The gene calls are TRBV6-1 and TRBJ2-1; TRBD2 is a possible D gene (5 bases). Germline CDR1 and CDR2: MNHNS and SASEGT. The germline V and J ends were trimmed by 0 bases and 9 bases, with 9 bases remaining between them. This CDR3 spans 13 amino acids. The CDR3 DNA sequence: TGTGCCAGCAGTGAAGCTCCGGGGTTTGAGCAGTTCTTC. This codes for CASSEAPGFEQFF.

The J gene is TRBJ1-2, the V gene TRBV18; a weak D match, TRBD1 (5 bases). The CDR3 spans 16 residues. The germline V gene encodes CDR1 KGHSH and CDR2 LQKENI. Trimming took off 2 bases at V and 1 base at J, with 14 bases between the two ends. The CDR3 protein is CASSPMGTPGNYGYTF. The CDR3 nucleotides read TGTGCCAGCTCACCAATGGGGACTCCCGGTAACTATGGCTACACCTTC.